A single TCR beta chain is shown here with its context. Its antigen has not been determined. No much larger clone is present one base from it, and per-base qualities are unavailable. TCRB CDR3 regions were amplified from about 1.9 ug genomic DNA, or all available DNA if less, using the immunoSEQ assay. The multiplex PCR relied on 60 forward primers for TCR V beta segments and 13 reverse primers for J beta segments. To estimate reads per starting template, synthetic control templates were spiked into each sample at limiting dilution. Reads of 87 bp were generated by sequencing on the Illumina HiSeq System. In the original analysis: PCR and sequencing errors were removed by a nearest neighbor algorithm that merged closely related sequences. TCR overlap was defined as the percentage of unique tumor TCR beta sequences that were also found in the peripheral blood of the same patient. Entries here come from immuneACCESS through TCRdb and include only in-frame sequences with V and J called. Some clones fail to appear in such tables; in the studies checked, an unresolved V gene covers under half of the shortfall, and the cause of the remainder is unknown. The V and J calls and clone size are taken from that table; D and trimming were inferred from the DNA. Here the sample has tens of thousands of clones; about four fifths occur a single time. The top ten clones comprise approximately 14% of the sample.

The data were taken from a study of glioma-infiltrating T cells after dendritic cell vaccination (dated by TCRdb to between 2015 and 2016). Study-level background: A cohort of 15 or so glioblastoma patients from Phase I and II dendritic cell vaccination trials was included, of whom 9 were newly diagnosed and 6 had recurrent disease. Between the early 2000s and the early 2010s, the patients were given dendritic cell vaccination pulsed with autologous tumor lysate. Survival after dendritic cell vaccination was correlated with TCR sequencing metrics such as TIL content and the overlap between tumor and blood repertoires. Deep sequencing of TCR beta CDR3 regions was used to quantify tumor-infiltrating lymphocyte content and compare tumor and blood repertoires in dendritic cell-vaccinated glioblastoma patients. Each patient was given three intradermal dendritic cell vaccine injections, spaced two weeks apart, in the arm below the axilla. The vaccine was prepared from monocyte-derived dendritic cells that were cultured for more than six days with IL-4 and GM-CSF and then pulsed overnight with autologous tumor lysate.

The time point label of this sample denotes: after dendritic cell vaccination, including at tumor progression/relapse. To be selected, patients needed enough residual fresh-frozen tumor tissue and more than two years of available survival data. Molecular status otherwise varied across the glioblastoma patients, but none of them carried an isocitrate dehydrogenase mutation. PBMC were collected before vaccination, two weeks after the third vaccination, and at tumor progression when it occurred. The Qiagen DNeasy Blood extraction Kit was used to extract genomic DNA. CDR1 and CDR2 (SGHVS, FNYEAQ) derive from the germline V gene. V loses 2 bases, J loses 3 bases, and the germline ends lie 11 bases apart. The CDR3 spans 15 residues, from the cysteine through the phenylalanine. Kept here is only the CDR3 DNA, which spans 45 bases and is read in frame from base 1. Overall study results and their limits: Higher estimated pretreatment TIL content predicted longer time to progression and overall survival after dendritic cell vaccination. TCR clonality showed no direct relationship with survival, which suggests that a diverse polyclonal response may be important. The TCR overlap response model with three groups was called speculative and said to need prospective validation. The cohort was small and heterogeneous, only a few patients had full blood and tumor sets, and even fewer had initial-recurrent tumor pairs.

The chain links TRBV7-6 with TRBJ1-5; too little of a D gene remains to name it. This clonotype was obtained from a human donor with glioblastoma. Sequencing was performed on blood, taken after dendritic cell vaccination. The bases are TGTGCCAGCAGCTTATCCGGGGTGGCCAATCAGCCCCAGCATTTT. This gives the protein CASSLSGVANQPQHF.